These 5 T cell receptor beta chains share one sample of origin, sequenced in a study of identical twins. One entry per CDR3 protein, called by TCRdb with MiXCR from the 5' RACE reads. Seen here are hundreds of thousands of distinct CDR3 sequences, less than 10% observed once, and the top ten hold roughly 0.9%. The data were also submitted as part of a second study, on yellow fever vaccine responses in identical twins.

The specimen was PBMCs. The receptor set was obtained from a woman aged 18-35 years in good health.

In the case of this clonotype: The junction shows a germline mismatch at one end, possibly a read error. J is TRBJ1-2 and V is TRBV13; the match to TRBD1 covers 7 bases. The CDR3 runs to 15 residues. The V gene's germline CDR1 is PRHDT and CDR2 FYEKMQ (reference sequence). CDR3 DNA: TGTGCCAGCAGCCTAGGGACAGAAGACTTCTTTGGCTACACCTTC. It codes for CASSLGTEDFFGYTF.

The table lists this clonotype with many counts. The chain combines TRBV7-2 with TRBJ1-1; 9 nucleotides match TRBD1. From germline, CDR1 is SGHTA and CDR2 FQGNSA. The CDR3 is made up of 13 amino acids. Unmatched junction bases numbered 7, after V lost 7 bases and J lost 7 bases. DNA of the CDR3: TGTGCCAGCACCAACAGGGGGCGGATTGAAGCTTTCTTT. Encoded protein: CASTNRGRIEAFF. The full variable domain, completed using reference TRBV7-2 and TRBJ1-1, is GAGVSQSPSNKVTEKGKDVELRCDPISGHTALYWYRQSLGQGLEFLIYFQGNSAPDKSGLPSDRFSAERTGGSVSTLTIQRTQQEDSAVYLCASTNRGRIEAFFGQGTRLTVV.

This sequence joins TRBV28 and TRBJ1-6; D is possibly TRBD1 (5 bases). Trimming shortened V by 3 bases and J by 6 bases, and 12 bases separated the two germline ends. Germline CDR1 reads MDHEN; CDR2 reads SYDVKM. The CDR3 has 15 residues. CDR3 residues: CASSFRAGINSPLHF. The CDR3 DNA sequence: TGTGCCAGCAGTTTTCGGGCAGGGATTAATTCACCCCTCCACTTT.

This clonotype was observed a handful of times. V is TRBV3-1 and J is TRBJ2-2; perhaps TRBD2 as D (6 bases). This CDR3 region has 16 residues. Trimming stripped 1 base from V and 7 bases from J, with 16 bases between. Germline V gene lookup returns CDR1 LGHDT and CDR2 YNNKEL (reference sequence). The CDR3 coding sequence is TGTGCCAGCAGCCAAGTCTGGGACTTCCGAGGCGGGGAGCTGTTTTTT. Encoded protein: CASSQVWDFRGGELFF.

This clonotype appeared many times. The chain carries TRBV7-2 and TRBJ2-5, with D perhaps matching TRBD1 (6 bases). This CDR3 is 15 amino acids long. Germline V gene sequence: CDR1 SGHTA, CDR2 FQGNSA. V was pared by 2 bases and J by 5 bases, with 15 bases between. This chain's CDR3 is CASSLRHRDGETQYF. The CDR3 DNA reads TGTGCCAGCAGCTTAAGGCACAGGGATGGGGAGACCCAGTACTTC. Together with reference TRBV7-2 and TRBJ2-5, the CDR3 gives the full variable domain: GAGVSQSPSNKVTEKGKDVELRCDPISGHTALYWYRQSLGQGLEFLIYFQGNSAPDKSGLPSDRFSAERTGGSVSTLTIQRTQQEDSAVYLCASSLRHRDGETQYFGPGTRLLVL.